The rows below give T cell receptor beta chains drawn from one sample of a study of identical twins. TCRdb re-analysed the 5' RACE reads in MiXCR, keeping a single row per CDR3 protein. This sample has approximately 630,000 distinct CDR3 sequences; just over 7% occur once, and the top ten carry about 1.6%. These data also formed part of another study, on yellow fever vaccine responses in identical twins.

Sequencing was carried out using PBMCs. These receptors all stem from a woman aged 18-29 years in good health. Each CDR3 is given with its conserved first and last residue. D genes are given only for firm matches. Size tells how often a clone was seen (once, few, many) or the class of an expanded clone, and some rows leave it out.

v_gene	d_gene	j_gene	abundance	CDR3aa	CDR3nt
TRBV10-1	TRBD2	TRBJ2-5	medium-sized	CASSEGVSGQETQYF	TGCGCCAGCAGTGAGGGGGTTAGCGGGCAAGAGACCCAGTACTTC
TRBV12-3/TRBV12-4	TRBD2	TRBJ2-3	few	CASSGGTSGKADTQYF	TGTGCCAGCAGTGGGGGAACTAGCGGGAAAGCAGATACGCAGTATTTT
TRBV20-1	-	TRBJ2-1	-	CSARIGSDEQFF	TGCAGTGCTAGAATAGGGAGCGATGAGCAGTTCTTC
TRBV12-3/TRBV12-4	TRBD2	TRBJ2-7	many	CASSQGLAMYF	TGTGCCAGCAGCCAGGGACTAGCGATGTACTTC
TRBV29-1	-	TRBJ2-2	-	CSVGGGRGNTGELFF	TGCAGCGTTGGGGGTGGTAGGGGGAACACCGGGGAGCTGTTTTTT
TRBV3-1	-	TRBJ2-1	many	CASSQGTVYNEQFF	TGTGCCAGCAGCCAAGGGACAGTTTACAATGAGCAGTTCTTC
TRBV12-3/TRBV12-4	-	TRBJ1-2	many	CASSFGTVLIYGYTF	TGTGCCAGCAGTTTCGGGACCGTACTGATCTATGGCTACACCTTC
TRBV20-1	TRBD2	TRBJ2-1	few	CSAPRLAGSNEQFF	TGCAGTGCCCCGAGGCTAGCGGGAAGCAATGAGCAGTTCTTC
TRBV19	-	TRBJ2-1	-	CASSILLVVKNEQFF	TGTGCCAGTAGTATTCTGCTAGTAGTTAAGAATGAGCAGTTCTTC
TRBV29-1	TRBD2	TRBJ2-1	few	CSVDPQTSKDEQFF	TGCAGCGTTGATCCCCAGACTAGCAAGGATGAGCAGTTCTTC
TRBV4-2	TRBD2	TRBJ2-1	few	CASGTTSGSYNEQFF	TGTGCCAGCGGTACTACTAGCGGCTCCTACAATGAGCAGTTCTTC
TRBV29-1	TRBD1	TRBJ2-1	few	CSSRISRDRGPDEQFF	TGCAGCTCAAGAATCTCCCGGGACAGGGGGCCGGATGAGCAGTTCTTC
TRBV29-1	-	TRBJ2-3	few	CSVEDGLPTDTQYF	TGCAGCGTTGAAGATGGACTCCCCACAGATACGCAGTATTTT
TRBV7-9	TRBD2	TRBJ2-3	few	CASSSGTSSTDTQYF	TGTGCCAGCAGCTCAGGGACTAGCTCCACAGATACGCAGTATTTT
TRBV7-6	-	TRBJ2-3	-	CASSIAPASATSTDTQYF	TGTGCCAGCAGCATCGCCCCGGCTAGCGCAACTAGCACAGATACGCAGTATTTT
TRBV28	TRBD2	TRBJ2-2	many	CASSLLTSGSTGELFF	TGTGCCAGCAGTTTACTGACTAGCGGGAGTACCGGGGAGCTGTTTTTT
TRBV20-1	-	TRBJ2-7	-	CSARNALALTYEQYF	TGCAGTGCTAGAAACGCCCTAGCGTTGACTTACGAGCAGTACTTC
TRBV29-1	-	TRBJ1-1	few	CSVEVIAGGVYTEAFF	TGCAGCGTTGAAGTGATCGCAGGTGGAGTTTACACTGAAGCTTTCTTT
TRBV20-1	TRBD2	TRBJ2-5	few	CSAIKPGLAEETQYF	TGCAGTGCGATAAAACCGGGACTAGCGGAAGAGACCCAGTACTTC
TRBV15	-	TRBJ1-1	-	CATSRPPGTFMNTEAFF	TGTGCCACCAGCAGACCTCCCGGGACATTCATGAACACTGAAGCTTTCTTT
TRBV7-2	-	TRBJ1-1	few	CASSLAGPRLNTEAFF	TGTGCCAGCAGCTTAGCGGGACCGCGCTTGAACACTGAAGCTTTCTTT
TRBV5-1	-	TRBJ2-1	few	CASSLGGSFRYNEQFF	TGCGCCAGCAGCTTGGGGGGGAGCTTCCGCTACAATGAGCAGTTCTTC
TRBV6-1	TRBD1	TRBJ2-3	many	CASSGPGQAIDTQYF	TGTGCCAGCAGTGGACCGGGACAGGCAATAGATACGCAGTATTTT
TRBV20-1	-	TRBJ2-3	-	CSARDGGGATDTQYF	TGCAGTGCTAGAGACGGAGGGGGAGCTACAGATACGCAGTATTTT
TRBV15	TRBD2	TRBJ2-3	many	CATSRALAGGTDTQYF	TGTGCCACCAGCAGAGCTCTAGCGGGGGGCACAGATACGCAGTATTTT
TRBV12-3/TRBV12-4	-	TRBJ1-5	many	CASSLNTAQPQHF	TGTGCCAGCAGTTTGAATACAGCTCAGCCCCAGCATTTT
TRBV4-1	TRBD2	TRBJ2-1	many	CASSQGRAGVNYNEQFF	TGCGCCAGCAGCCAAGGGCGAGCGGGAGTTAACTACAATGAGCAGTTCTTC
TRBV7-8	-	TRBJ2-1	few	CASSLIRESEQFF	TGTGCCAGCAGCTTAATCAGGGAAAGTGAGCAGTTCTTC
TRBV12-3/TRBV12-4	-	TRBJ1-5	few	CASSFRYQPQHF	TGTGCCAGCAGTTTTCGATATCAGCCCCAGCATTTT
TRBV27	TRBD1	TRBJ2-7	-	CASSLGTGWGEQYF	TGTGCCAGCAGTTTGGGGACAGGTTGGGGCGAGCAGTACTTC
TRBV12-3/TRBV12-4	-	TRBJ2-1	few	CASSFLQGGILFF	TGTGCCAGCAGTTTTTTGCAGGGGGGAATTCTGTTCTTC
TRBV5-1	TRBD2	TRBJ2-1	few	CASSSQTSGGRNEQFF	TGCGCCAGCAGCTCGCAGACTAGCGGGGGGAGAAATGAGCAGTTCTTC
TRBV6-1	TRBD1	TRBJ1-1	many	CASSPDRGGNTEAFF	TGTGCCAGCAGCCCCGACAGGGGGGGAAACACTGAAGCTTTCTTT
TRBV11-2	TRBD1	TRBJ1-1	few	CASSLAPDRTNTEAFF	TGTGCCAGCAGCTTAGCTCCGGACAGGACGAACACTGAAGCTTTCTTT
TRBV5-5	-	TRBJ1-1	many	CASSLMDRQSTEAFF	TGTGCCAGCAGCTTAATGGATCGACAGAGCACTGAAGCTTTCTTT
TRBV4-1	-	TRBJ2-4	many	CASSASRQLAKNIQYF	TGCGCCAGCAGCGCTTCCAGACAGCTAGCCAAAAACATTCAGTACTTC
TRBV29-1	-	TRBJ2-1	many	CSVAGTGNAEQFF	TGCAGCGTAGCCGGGACCGGGAACGCTGAGCAGTTCTTC
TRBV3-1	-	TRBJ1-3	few	CASSPTITLAGNTIYF	TGTGCCAGCAGCCCCACGATAACGCTCGCTGGAAACACCATATATTTT
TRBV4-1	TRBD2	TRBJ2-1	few	CASSQDRRTSGNEQFF	TGCGCCAGCAGCCAAGATCGCAGGACTAGCGGCAATGAGCAGTTCTTC
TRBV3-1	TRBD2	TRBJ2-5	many	CASSQGTSGQETQYF	TGCGCCAGCAGCCAAGGGACTAGCGGACAAGAGACCCAGTACTTC
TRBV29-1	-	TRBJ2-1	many	CSVEDRGPGEQFF	TGCAGCGTTGAAGATCGAGGACCCGGTGAGCAGTTCTTC
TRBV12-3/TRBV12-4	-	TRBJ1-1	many	CASSRQNTEAFF	TGTGCCAGCAGCCGGCAGAACACTGAAGCTTTCTTT
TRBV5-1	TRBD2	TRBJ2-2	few	CASRERESTGELFF	TGCGCCAGCAGGGAGCGGGAGTCCACCGGGGAGCTGTTTTTT
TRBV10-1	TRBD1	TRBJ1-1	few	CASTDRGGFTEAFF	TGCGCCAGCACCGACAGGGGCGGTTTCACTGAAGCTTTCTTT
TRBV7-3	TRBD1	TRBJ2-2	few	CASSFGQGARTGELFF	TGTGCCAGCAGCTTTGGACAGGGGGCACGGACCGGGGAGCTGTTTTTT
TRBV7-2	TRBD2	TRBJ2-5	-	CASSSLAGVQETQYF	TGTGCCAGCAGCTCACTAGCGGGGGTCCAAGAGACCCAGTACTTC